This T cell receptor beta chain was captured by sequencing in a study of T-cell reconstitution after alpha-beta-depleted transplantation in children. Study-level points and caveats: About two months after transplant, alpha-beta T cells reportedly came from several hundred expanded graft clones. At the one-year point after transplant, T-cell counts and TCRbeta diversity were found to come mostly from T cells that had been newly produced. High day-60 TCRbeta diversity in some patients came from surviving recipient T cells and thymic progenitors.

The library targeted TCRbeta and was prepared with unique molecular identifiers. One entry per CDR3 protein results from TCRdb running MiXCR on the PCR reads. This sample has hundreds of thousands of distinct CDR3 sequences, with less than 15% found just once. Germline CDR1 and CDR2: SGHRS and YFSETQ. This CDR3 is built from 15 residues. V shed 0 bases and J shed 7 bases, with 17 bases lying between them. Comments on this clonotype: Its target is not known.

The sequencing here drew on PBMCs, taken before TCRalphabeta/CD19-depleted stem cell transplant. The chain couples TRBV5-1 to TRBJ2-7, with no clear D. The TCR originated in a girl aged 2 to 9 with congenital amegakaryocytic thrombocytopenia, due to receive a stem cell transplant. CDR3 sequence: CASSLVQAPRKEQYF. The CDR3 coding sequence is TGCGCCAGCAGCTTGGTTCAGGCCCCGAGAAAAGAGCAGTACTTC.